The present T cell receptor (beta chain) was sequenced within a study of blood T cell repertoires in COVID-19. Study-wide context: COVID-19 samples from acute and convalescent phases originated in the United States, Italy and Spain. From T cells, B-cell-depleted T cells, or PBMCs came the material, which was cDNA or gDNA.

This clone was seen once. In Seattle, patients joined the study during active infection and were tracked longitudinally. The CDR3 spans 13 residues. Germline V CDR1 and CDR2: SEHNR, FQNEAQ (reference sequence). The V and J ends lost 11 bases and 4 bases, in that order; junction bases with no gene match: 10. Original handling: Estimation of nucleated cell counts was performed using reference gene primer amplification. Assay used: immunoSEQ multiplex PCR; TCRdb lists only in-frame clones, some missing. The V and J calls and the clone size are those of that table, but D and trimming were determined from the DNA. The sample has some 290,000 clones, about 90% seen once; the top ten hold under 3%.

The sample consisted of peripheral blood. The TCR sequence derives from a woman aged 25-40 years with COVID-19, enrolled during active disease. This chain connects TRBV7-9 to TRBJ1-1, with 7 bases lining up with TRBD1. The CDR3 protein is CASERQGGTEAFF. CDR3 DNA: TGTGCCTCCGAGCGACAGGGTGGCACTGAAGCTTTCTTT.